This entry concerns a single T cell receptor (beta chain). The antigen remains undetermined. PCR employed 60 Vbeta and 13 Jbeta primers. Data came from immunoSEQ multiplex PCR; TCRdb stores just in-frame clones and leaves some out. The table includes approximately 170,000 clones, roughly 83% detected once. Per the germline V gene, CDR1 is SGHNT and CDR2 is YYREEE (reference sequence). The CDR3 is 13 residues long. V was cut by 0 bases and J by 2 bases, with 5 bases left in between. The data stem from a study of cytomegalovirus exposure and HLA in healthy donors. Study background: Falling in the Caucasian-associated ancestry cluster were 81% of 398 genotyped donors. Whole-study findings and limits: In a later analysis, CMV-associated beta chains were mostly HLA-associated, it appeared.

This receptor was obtained from a woman aged 45 to 65 in good health and CMV-seronegative. V and J are TRBV5-4 and TRBJ1-2; D gene uncertain. Sequencing was carried out using PBMCs. The CDR3 loop is CASSLAGNYGYTF. DNA of the CDR3: TGTGCCAGCAGCTTGGCGGGGAACTATGGCTACACCTTC.